One sample yielded the 21 T cell receptor beta chains listed below, sequenced in a study of naive and memory T cell subsets. Two oligonucleotides, mixed equimolar, formed the beta constant-region primer covering TRBC1 and TRBC2. TCRdb itself ran the UMI-ligation and nested PCR reads through MiXCR, one entry per CDR3 protein. The data show roughly 140,000 distinct CDR3 sequences, approximately 15% seen once. The sample consisted of naive CD4+ T cells from blood. These receptors were collected from a human donor in good health.

This chain uses TRBV25-1 with TRBJ2-1, with TRBD2 matching over 9 bases. CDR3 size: 17 residues. The germline V gene has CDR1 MGHDK and CDR2 SYGVNS. V shed 2 bases, J shed 1 base, and the junction held 6 bases outside the gene matches. The CDR3 loop reads CASSEPTSGCSYNEQFF. CDR3 DNA sequence: TGTGCCAGCAGTGAACCAACTAGCGGGTGTTCCTACAATGAGCAGTTCTTC.

This chain connects TRBV7-9 to TRBJ2-1; tentatively, D is TRBD2 (7 bases). CDR3 length equals 17 residues. V was cut by 5 bases and J by 2 bases, with 19 bases left in between. Germline lookup yields CDR1 SEHNR and CDR2 FQNEAQ (reference sequence). The CDR3 loop is CASSLGGGGSPYNEQFF. The CDR3 DNA follows: TGTGCCAGCAGCCTTGGGGGGGGCGGAAGCCCCTACAATGAGCAGTTCTTC.

This clonotype was seen ten or more times. The chain employs TRBV18 and TRBJ2-7; 11 bases map to TRBD1. The CDR3 totals 13 residues. Trimming cost V 6 bases and J 4 bases; bases outside gene matches: 2. In germline, CDR1 is KGHSH, CDR2 LQKENI. Written as DNA, the CDR3 is TGTGCCAGCTCCGGGACAGGGGGTTACGAGCAGTACTTC. Translation: CASSGTGGYEQYF.

This clonotype has more than one count but fewer than ten. The V and J genes are TRBV5-6 and TRBJ2-1; D possibly corresponds to TRBD2 (5 bases). Trimming pared 4 bases from V and 7 bases from J, leaving 18 bases between. Germline V CDR1 and CDR2: SGHDT, YYEEEE. The CDR3 length is 15 residues. The CDR3 nucleotides read TGTGCCAGCAGCCGATGGACTCATAAAGGGAATGAGCAGTTCTTC. Its protein product is CASSRWTHKGNEQFF.

This clonotype was seen many times. The rearrangement joins TRBV29-1 to TRBJ2-3, with 14 nucleotides matching TRBD2. Germline lookup yields CDR1 SQVTM and CDR2 ANQGSEA. This CDR3 is built from 15 residues. J gave up 2 bases and V 4 bases, and 2 bases lay outside the gene matches. Written as DNA, the CDR3 is TGCAGCGTTGGACTAGCGGGAGGGACCACAGATACGCAGTATTTT. This translates into CSVGLAGGTTDTQYF.

This sequence joins TRBV7-9 and TRBJ1-5; 8 bases are shared with TRBD1. V dropped 3 bases and J dropped 4; count of bases not matched to a gene: 8. In germline, CDR1 is SEHNR, CDR2 FQNEAQ (reference sequence). CDR3 length: 16 amino acids. The CDR3 DNA reads as TGTGCCAGCAGCTTCGAACGGACAGGGCGAAATCAGCCCCAGCATTTT. Encoded protein: CASSFERTGRNQPQHF. The entire variable domain, with the rest obtained from reference TRBV7-9 and TRBJ1-5, is as follows: DTGVSQNPRHKITKRGQNVTFRCDPISEHNRLYWYRQTLGQGPEFLTYFQNEAQLEKSRLLSDRFSAERPKGSFSTLEIQRTEQGDSAMYLCASSFERTGRNQPQHFGDGTRLSIL.

There are a few counts of this clonotype. The chain carries TRBV5-5 and TRBJ2-5; the D gene is possibly TRBD1 (5 bases). Germline CDR1 reads SGHKS; CDR2 reads YYEKEE (reference sequence). The CDR3 spans 14 residues. Trimming removed 1 base at V and 4 bases at J, with 11 bases between. As DNA, the CDR3 is TGTGCCAGCAGCTTGTCAGGGATGGGAGAGACCCAGTACTTC. Its protein is CASSLSGMGETQYF. Filled out from reference TRBV5-5 and TRBJ2-5, the complete variable domain reads DAGVTQSPTHLIKTRGQQVTLRCSPISGHKSVSWYQQVLGQGPQFIFQYYEKEERGRGNFPDRFSARQFPNYSSELNVNALLLGDSALYLCASSLSGMGETQYFGPGTRLLVL.

The J gene is TRBJ1-2, the V gene TRBV10-3; no firm D call. CDR1 ENHRY and CDR2 SYGVKD come from the germline V gene. The CDR3 extends over 11 amino acids. Trimming stripped 7 bases from V and 7 bases from J, with 10 bases between. CDR3 protein: CAITGGAGYTF. The CDR3 DNA is TGTGCCATCACAGGTGGTGCTGGCTACACCTTC.

The V and J genes are TRBV18 and TRBJ1-1; 7 nucleotides match TRBD1. The V gene's germline CDR1 is KGHSH and CDR2 LQKENI. This CDR3 is 13 amino acids long. V shed 6 bases and J 5 bases; nucleotides not matched to a gene: 6. CDR3 DNA: TGTGCCAGCTCCCCTACAGGGGCAACTGAAGCTTTCTTT. This sequence encodes CASSPTGATEAFF.

This clonotype appeared many times. The chain employs TRBV7-6 and TRBJ2-7; TRBD2 might be the D (5 bases). The CDR3 is made up of 16 amino acids. The germline CDR1 and CDR2 sequences are SGHVS and FNYEAQ. V shed 0 bases and J shed 2 bases, with 14 bases lying between them. CDR3 sequence: CASSLADAGPTYEQYF. CDR3 DNA sequence: TGTGCCAGCAGCTTAGCCGACGCGGGCCCAACCTACGAGCAGTACTTC.

The V call is TRBV9, the J call TRBJ2-7; D gene uncertain. CDR3 length equals 15 residues. Trimming left V 0 bases short and J 4 bases short, with 14 bases between. CDR1 and CDR2 from the germline V gene are SGDLS and YYNGEE. CDR3 DNA: TGTGCCAGCAGCGTAGGCCCTTCATCCGATTACGAGCAGTACTTC. It is translated as CASSVGPSSDYEQYF.

A few counts support this clonotype. The chain joins TRBV20-1 to TRBJ2-5, with D perhaps matching TRBD1 (5 bases). Trimming shortened V by 0 bases and J by 5 bases, and 19 bases separated the two germline ends. The V gene's germline CDR1 is DFQATT and CDR2 SNEGSKA (reference sequence). The CDR3 loop spans 16 amino acids. The CDR3: CSARDPWGTRGETQYF. In DNA, the CDR3 is TGCAGTGCTAGAGATCCCTGGGGCACCCGAGGCGAGACCCAGTACTTC.

This clonotype was seen repeatedly, ten times or more. The genes are TRBV28 and TRBJ1-4; D remains unclear. CDR1 MDHEN and CDR2 SYDVKM come from the germline V gene. V was pared by 6 bases and J by 3 bases, with 5 bases between. This CDR3 is built from 12 residues. As DNA, the CDR3 is TGTGCCAGCAGCCAATCTAATGAAAAACTGTTTTTT. It specifies CASSQSNEKLFF. The full variable domain, in which reference TRBV28 and TRBJ1-4 provide the parts outside the CDR3, is DVKVTQSSRYLVKRTGEKVFLECVQDMDHENMFWYRQDPGLGLRLIYFSYDVKMKEKGDIPEGYSVSREKKERFSLILESASTNQTSMYLCASSQSNEKLFFGSGTQLSVL.

There are a few counts of this clonotype. The chain couples TRBV29-1 to TRBJ1-2; D gene ambiguous. CDR3 length: 13 residues. Germline CDR1 and CDR2: SQVTM and ANQGSEA. With 4 bases removed from V and 6 bases from J, the gap between germline ends came to 15 bases. CDR3 loop: CSVVPGRRDGYTF. The CDR3 nucleotides read TGCAGCGTTGTGCCGGGTCGGAGGGATGGCTACACCTTC.

This clonotype was counted between two and nine times. The V and J genes are TRBV5-5 and TRBJ2-5; 9 bases align to TRBD2. Trimming took 5 bases from V and 7 from J; bases not matched to a gene: 12. From germline, CDR1 is SGHKS and CDR2 YYEKEE (reference sequence). The CDR3 is 15 amino acids. In DNA, the CDR3 is TGTGCCAGCAGTTTACAAGCGGGAGGCCCGGGGACCCAGTACTTC. As protein: CASSLQAGGPGTQYF.

V is TRBV7-9 and J is TRBJ2-2; D is possibly TRBD1 (6 bases). Trimming shortened V by 6 bases and J by 5 bases, and 10 bases separated the two germline ends. The germline V gene encodes CDR1 SEHNR and CDR2 FQNEAQ (reference sequence). The CDR3 has 13 residues. The CDR3 region has the DNA TGTGCCAGCAGGCTCAGGGGAACCGGGGAGCTGTTTTTT. The encoded protein is CASRLRGTGELFF.

This clonotype was seen a few times. The chain couples TRBV29-1 to TRBJ2-6, with unresolved D. This CDR3 has 16 residues. Germline CDR1 reads SQVTM; CDR2 reads ANQGSEA. V shed 4 bases and J shed 1 base, with 14 bases lying between them. CDR3 coding DNA: TGCAGCGTTGTATCGGGTCCCGCATCTGGGGCCAACGTCCTGACTTTC. This encodes CSVVSGPASGANVLTF.

This clonotype appeared a few times. This chain connects TRBV5-8 to TRBJ1-1; no firm D call. The CDR3 spans 16 residues. Germline CDR1 is SGHTS and CDR2 is YDEGEE. The V and J ends lost 0 bases and 4 bases respectively, with 16 bases between them. The CDR3 sequence is CASSLGWWASVTEAFF. The CDR3, as DNA: TGTGCCAGCAGCTTGGGATGGTGGGCGTCGGTCACTGAAGCTTTCTTT. The full variable domain, rest sourced from reference TRBV5-8 and TRBJ1-1, is EAGVTQSPTHLIKTRGQQATLRCSPISGHTSVYWYQQALGLGLQFLLWYDEGEERNRGNFPPRFSGRQFPNYSSELNVNALELEDSALYLCASSLGWWASVTEAFFGQGTRLTVV.

This clonotype was detected a few times. The rearrangement joins TRBV24-1 to TRBJ2-1; D is perhaps TRBD1 or TRBD2 (6 bases each). In germline, CDR1 is KGHDR, CDR2 SFDVKD. V was cut by 3 bases and J by 10 bases, with 15 bases left in between. This CDR3 region has 14 residues. CDR3 nucleotide sequence: TGTGCCACCAGTGATGCAAAACAGGGAGGCGAGCAGTTCTTC. It translates to CATSDAKQGGEQFF.

The genes are TRBV10-3 and TRBJ2-1; TRBD1 matches at 11 bases. CDR1 is ENHRY, CDR2 SYGVKD, per germline. The CDR3 sequence is 15 residues long. V shed 6 bases, J shed 5 bases, and the junction held 6 bases outside the gene matches. CDR3 in amino acids: CAISSGQGADNEQFF. CDR3 nucleotide sequence: TGTGCCATCAGCTCAGGACAGGGGGCTGACAATGAGCAGTTCTTC.

This clonotype showed up many times. The chain uses TRBV24-1 and TRBJ2-3, with D perhaps TRBD1 (6 bases). CDR3 size: 15 residues. CDR1 and CDR2 from the germline V gene are KGHDR and SFDVKD. V dropped 5 bases and J dropped 6 bases, with 17 bases sitting between them. CDR3 sequence (DNA): TGTGCCACCAGTGCCACTATTTTCGGACAGGATACGCAGTATTTT. Residues: CATSATIFGQDTQYF.